This T cell receptor beta chain was obtained from a study of blood T cell repertoires in COVID-19. The V gene lost 8 bases and the J gene lost 4 bases, with 15 bases spanning the gap. The CDR3 sequence is 14 residues long. CDR1 and CDR2 (germline): LNHDA, SQIVND (reference sequence). In the original processing: Reference gene primer amplification gave nucleated cell count estimates. Using immunoSEQ multiplex PCR, the repertoire was profiled, and TCRdb retains in-frame clones only, with some absent. From that table come the V and J calls and clone size; the DNA was used to work out D and trimming. Of approximately 200,000 clones listed, 94% are singletons.

The chain recombines TRBV19 with TRBJ1-5, with no clear D. The sequencing sample was made of peripheral blood. The clonotype comes from a man between 25 and 39 years old with COVID-19, enrolled during active disease. The CDR3 spells CASGGRGMNQPQHF. The DNA for the CDR3 is TGTGCCAGTGGAGGCCGGGGAATGAATCAGCCCCAGCATTTT. The full variable domain, with the rest looked up from reference TRBV19 and TRBJ1-5, is DGGITQSPKYLFRKEGQNVTLSCEQNLNHDAMYWYRQDPGQGLRLIYYSQIVNDFQKGDIAEGYSVSREKKESFPLTVTSAQKNPTAFYLCASGGRGMNQPQHFGDGTRLSIL.